This T cell receptor beta chain came from a study of T cell responses to AZD1222 COVID-19 vaccine. Using immunoSEQ multiplex PCR, the repertoire was profiled, and TCRdb retains in-frame clones only, with some absent. Here the sample spans around 120,000 clones, around 93% being singletons. Germline-derived CDR1 and CDR2 are LGHNA and YNFKEQ. V was clipped by 0 bases and J by 0 bases, with 9 bases between them. CDR3 length equals 15 residues. The study's findings and limits: Researchers report vaccine-associated CD4 TCRs spanning spike, with dominance at 160-218 and 743-854. The study reported that nearly half of spike-specific TCRs target unmutated variant regions. Donors were chiefly white British, with a greater number of females, and clonal diversity was perhaps underestimated. Baseline testing showed seropositivity in only six or seven AZD1222 recipients.

A remark on this clone: As yet, its antigen is unknown.

The chain uses TRBV4-2 and TRBJ2-7; D is unclear. Specimen: peripheral blood, collected 28 days after the second AZD1222 dose. The TCR originated in an adult who received the AZD1222 COVID-19 vaccine. The CDR3 spells CASSQDGGNSYEQYF. The CDR3 DNA sequence: TGTGCCAGCAGCCAAGATGGCGGTAACTCCTACGAGCAGTACTTC.